The 23 T cell receptor beta chains given below trace back to one sample, sequenced in a study of cytomegalovirus exposure and HLA in healthy donors (dated by TCRdb to about 2017). The library was made by the immunoSEQ multiplex PCR assay. The multiplex PCR relied on a mix of 60 forward primers for TCR Vbeta segments and 13 reverse primers for TCR Jbeta segments. TCRdb limited this immuneACCESS table to in-frame rearrangements with V and J called. A share of clones is missing; checked studies link under half to unresolved V genes, and the rest is unexplained. The sample data list some 150,000 clones, and about 80% of these were observed just once. Approximately 5.1% of the sample is taken by the ten largest. The specimen was PBMCs. These receptors originate from a male donor in good health and CMV-seronegative.

The chain is built from TRBV5-6 and TRBJ1-1; D is unresolved. V was cut by 4 bases and J by 1 base, with 11 bases left in between. Germline-derived CDR1 and CDR2 are SGHDT and YYEEEE. The CDR3 spans 14 residues. For the CDR3, the DNA is TGTGCCAGCAGCCGAGGTCCCACGAACACTGAAGCTTTCTTT. Its translation is CASSRGPTNTEAFF. Filled out from reference TRBV5-6 and TRBJ1-1, the complete variable domain reads DAGVTQSPTHLIKTRGQQVTLRCSPKSGHDTVSWYQQALGQGPQFIFQYYEEEERQRGNFPDRFSGHQFPNYSSELNVNALLLGDSALYLCASSRGPTNTEAFFGQGTRLTVV.

CDR3 bases: TGTGCCAGCAGCGTCCGGGAAGGGGGTTATGGCTACACCTTC. Translated: CASSVREGGYGYTF. The V gene is TRBV9, the J gene TRBJ1-2; the D gene is possibly TRBD1 (6 bases). V dropped 2 bases and J dropped 5 bases, with 13 bases sitting between them. Germline loops: CDR1 SGDLS, CDR2 YYNGEE. The CDR3 is made up of 14 amino acids.

The chain carries TRBV7-2 and TRBJ1-4, with D tentatively TRBD1 (5 bases). Trimming shortened V by 3 bases and J by 1 base, and 9 bases separated the two germline ends. Germline V gene data show CDR1 as SGHTA and CDR2 as FQGNSA. The CDR3 is made up of 15 amino acids. CDR3 sequence: CASSFAGRTNEKLFF. The CDR3 nucleotides read TGTGCCAGCAGCTTCGCGGGGCGAACTAATGAAAAACTGTTTTTT.

V usage is TRBV27 and J usage is TRBJ2-7; 8 bases are shared with TRBD1. Trimming at V came to 0 bases and at J to 5 bases, leaving 9 bases not matched to a gene. Germline V gene lookup returns CDR1 MNHEY and CDR2 SMNVEV (reference sequence). The CDR3 has 16 residues. The DNA for the CDR3 is TGTGCCAGCAGTTTATCGAGGCAGGGGGCTAGGAACGAGCAGTACTTC. Translated, it gives CASSLSRQGARNEQYF.

This rearrangement joins TRBV4-2 to TRBJ2-3, with 8 bases matching TRBD2. After removal of 1 base from V and 3 bases from J, the junction contained 9 bases not matched to a gene. Germline CDR1 reads LGHNA; CDR2 reads YNFKEQ. There are 17 residues in the CDR3. The CDR3 bases are TGTGCCAGCAGCCAAGTCATTCGGGGGGGCAATACAGATACGCAGTATTTT. Its translation: CASSQVIRGGNTDTQYF.

The chain joins TRBV5-8 to TRBJ1-1; possibly TRBD1 for D (6 bases). In germline, CDR1 is SGHTS, CDR2 YDEGEE. The CDR3 loop spans 13 amino acids. V lost 7 bases and J lost 8, with 18 bases in between. The CDR3 protein is CASLLRGRTEAFF. The DNA for the CDR3 is TGTGCCAGCTTACTCAGGGGTAGAACCGAAGCTTTCTTT.

This chain joins TRBV10-2 and TRBJ1-5; no definite D call. Germline V lookup: CDR1 WSHSY, CDR2 SAAADI. Trimming left V 3 bases short and J 5 bases short, with 5 bases between. The CDR3 extends over 12 amino acids. The CDR3 nucleotides read TGCGCCAGCAGTGACGGGGATCAGCCCCAGCATTTT. It codes for CASSDGDQPQHF.

This clone was observed a few times. As DNA, the CDR3 is TGTGCCAGTATCAGACAGCCCGCTAACTATGGCTACACCTTC. This encodes CASIRQPANYGYTF. The chain has TRBV19 and TRBJ1-2; D perhaps matches TRBD1 (5 bases). The V and J ends lost 7 bases and 0 bases respectively, with 12 bases between them. CDR1 and CDR2 (germline): LNHDA, SQIVND (reference sequence). The CDR3 sequence is 14 residues long.

This sequence joins TRBV4-1 and TRBJ2-7; unclear D gene. Looked up from germline, CDR1 is MGHRA and CDR2 is YSYEKL. The CDR3 is made up of 14 amino acids. Trimming cost V 0 bases and J 6 bases, with 12 bases left between them. This CDR3 reads CASSQDWLEPEQYF. CDR3 coding DNA: TGCGCCAGCAGCCAAGATTGGCTAGAACCCGAGCAGTACTTC.

This clone occurred once. The chain couples TRBV6-5 to TRBJ1-6; no firm D call. Germline CDR1 reads MNHEY; CDR2 reads SVGAGI. Trimming cost V 5 bases and J 13 bases, with 12 bases left between them. There are 12 residues in the CDR3. CDR3 DNA sequence: TGTGCCAGCAGTGCCTCGAGTGTGCCCCTCCACTTT. Translated, it gives CASSASSVPLHF.

J is TRBJ1-2 and V is TRBV18, with TRBD1 as a possible D gene (6 bases). The CDR3 length is 14 residues. V was cut by 3 bases and J by 4 bases, with 12 bases left in between. CDR1 is KGHSH, CDR2 LQKENI, per germline. In nucleotides, the CDR3 is TGTGCCAGCTCACCTACCCAGGGGCTCTATGGCTACACCTTC. The encoded protein is CASSPTQGLYGYTF.

The chain couples TRBV7-9 to TRBJ2-3, with a tentative D call TRBD2 (6 bases). Per germline, CDR1 SEHNR and CDR2 FQNEAQ (reference sequence). The CDR3 consists of 16 residues. Between the trimmed V and J ends, which lost 1 base and 1 base, there was a span of 12 bases. This CDR3 is CASSLDRGGGTDTQYF. CDR3 sequence (DNA): TGTGCCAGCAGCTTAGATCGGGGCGGGGGCACAGATACGCAGTATTTT. The entire variable domain, with the rest obtained from reference TRBV7-9 and TRBJ2-3, is as follows: DTGVSQNPRHKITKRGQNVTFRCDPISEHNRLYWYRQTLGQGPEFLTYFQNEAQLEKSRLLSDRFSAERPKGSFSTLEIQRTEQGDSAMYLCASSLDRGGGTDTQYFGPGTRLTVL.

J is TRBJ1-2 and V is TRBV6-5; 9 bases match TRBD1. The V gene's germline CDR1 is MNHEY and CDR2 SVGAGI. This CDR3 has 13 residues. J was trimmed by 8 bases and V by 3 bases; bases with no gene match: 4. CDR3 sequence reads: CASSYRDREGYTF. The CDR3 bases are TGTGCCAGCAGTTATCGGGACAGGGAAGGCTACACCTTC.

The V and J genes are TRBV9 and TRBJ2-1; D gene uncertain. This CDR3 comprises 15 residues. Trimming left V 4 bases short and J 0 bases short, with 11 bases between. Germline CDR1 SGDLS, CDR2 YYNGEE. CDR3 in amino acids: CASSPALSSYNEQFF. DNA for the CDR3: TGTGCCAGCAGCCCCGCGTTGAGCTCCTACAATGAGCAGTTCTTC.

The V and J genes are TRBV7-2 and TRBJ2-1; 8 bases are a match to TRBD1. Germline loops: CDR1 SGHTA, CDR2 FQGNSA. V lost 4 bases, J lost 5 bases, and 13 bases stayed unmatched. This CDR3 comprises 17 residues. The CDR3 DNA sequence: TGTGCCAGCAGCTATAAAAGGGACAGGCCACGAAACAATGAGCAGTTCTTC. Amino acid sequence: CASSYKRDRPRNNEQFF.

This chain connects TRBV19 to TRBJ2-1; D not resolved. This CDR3 has 16 residues. In germline, CDR1 is LNHDA, CDR2 SQIVND (reference sequence). Trimming took off 5 bases at V and 0 bases at J, with 14 bases between the two ends. CDR3 amino acids: CASSLHQASSYNEQFF. Written as DNA, the CDR3 is TGTGCCAGTAGTCTACACCAGGCCAGCTCCTACAATGAGCAGTTCTTC.

On this clone: At one boundary the junction diverges from the germline segment, which might be a read error. The V and J genes are TRBV7-9 and TRBJ1-6; D gene ambiguous. CDR3 length: 15 amino acids. Germline values: CDR1 SEHNR, CDR2 FQNEAQ (reference sequence). The CDR3 nucleotides read TGTTCCAGCAGCCCCTCAGGCCCTTATAATTCACCCCTCCACTTT. This translates into CSSSPSGPYNSPLHF.

The chain carries TRBV5-5 and TRBJ1-1; D is undetermined. Germline V gene data show CDR1 as SGHKS and CDR2 as YYEKEE (reference sequence). Trimming stripped 0 bases from V and 3 bases from J, with 12 bases between. The CDR3 runs 15 residues. The CDR3 loop is CASSLDPGIDTEAFF. The CDR3 DNA reads as TGTGCCAGCAGCTTGGATCCGGGGATCGACACTGAAGCTTTCTTT.

This rearrangement joins TRBV27 to TRBJ2-1; 7 bases agree with TRBD2. Losses at the gene ends were 4 bases for V and 6 bases for J; bases not matched to a gene: 3. CDR3 length equals 13 residues. CDR1 is MNHEY and CDR2 is SMNVEV in the germline V gene (reference sequence). This chain's CDR3 is CASSSRTSNEQFF. CDR3 nucleotide sequence: TGTGCCAGCAGTTCGAGGACTAGCAATGAGCAGTTCTTC.

This clone was picked up one time. V usage is TRBV7-2 and J usage is TRBJ2-5; D not certain. The J call may be wrong; the DNA end is better matched by TRBJ2-7. Germline assignment: CDR1 SGHTA and CDR2 FQGNSA. The CDR3 is 11 residues long. The CDR3 DNA is TGTGCCAGCAGCTTTGCCTACGAGCAGTACTTC. This gives the protein CASSFAYEQYF.

The chain has TRBV7-2 and TRBJ1-6; weak D call: TRBD1 (6 bases). V was cut by 4 bases and J by 10 bases, with 14 bases left in between. Germline V gene data show CDR1 as SGHTA and CDR2 as FQGNSA. The CDR3 has 14 residues. DNA of the CDR3: TGTGCCAGCAGCTACCAAAGGGGGGGCTCACCCCTCCACTTT. Its protein is CASSYQRGGSPLHF. Combining the CDR3 with reference TRBV7-2 and TRBJ1-6 gives the whole variable domain GAGVSQSPSNKVTEKGKDVELRCDPISGHTALYWYRQSLGQGLEFLIYFQGNSAPDKSGLPSDRFSAERTGGSVSTLTIQRTQQEDSAVYLCASSYQRGGSPLHFGNGTRLTVT.

The chain employs TRBV9 and TRBJ1-2; D is unclear. CDR1 and CDR2 (germline): SGDLS, YYNGEE. Trimming removed 7 bases at V and 0 bases at J, with 10 bases between. The CDR3 runs 13 residues. CDR3 sequence reads: CASSPRANYGYTF. DNA of the CDR3: TGTGCCAGCTCCCCACGAGCTAACTATGGCTACACCTTC.

This chain links TRBV6-5 with TRBJ2-3; D might be TRBD2 (5 bases). Trimming left V 2 bases short and J 3 bases short, with 12 bases between. CDR1 is MNHEY, CDR2 SVGAGI, per germline. The CDR3 extends over 15 amino acids. The chain's CDR3 is CASSYIRGTTDTQYF. CDR3 bases: TGTGCCAGCAGTTACATCCGGGGAACGACAGATACGCAGTATTTT.